One sample yielded the 28 T cell receptor beta chains listed below, sequenced in a study of CD8 T cells in ankylosing spondylitis (dated by TCRdb to about 2017). Receptor libraries were prepared by 5' RACE. The sequencer was an Illumina HiSeq 2500. Using fastp at Q25 and MiXCR, TCRdb reprocessed the public reads and kept productive beta chains. Duplicate CDR3 protein sequences are folded into a single record with the most common DNA and genes. The sample profile shows about 320,000 distinct CDR3 sequences; more than 9% of them were found once. Clones ranked in the top ten supply 9.1% of the sample. What was sequenced was blood, either unsorted or a sorted T cell fraction (not recorded which). These receptors all stem from a female donor with ankylosing spondylitis or in good health (not recorded which).

This clonotype was detected ten times or more. This chain links TRBV12-3 or TRBV12-4 with TRBJ1-5, with D maybe TRBD1 (5 bases). The CDR3 has 16 residues. V dropped 4 bases and J dropped 5 bases, with 18 bases sitting between them. This CDR3 is CASSSMDTIGDQPQHF. Here the CDR3 DNA reads TGTGCCAGCAGTTCTATGGACACCATAGGGGATCAGCCCCAGCATTTT.

This clonotype has more than one count but fewer than ten. The chain carries TRBV27 and TRBJ2-7; weak D call: TRBD2 (6 bases). The CDR3 sequence is 14 residues long. With 5 bases removed from V and 3 bases from J, the gap between germline ends came to 14 bases. CDR1 and CDR2 from the germline V gene are MNHEY and SMNVEV (reference sequence). The CDR3 sequence: CASSGLASGYEQYF. The CDR3, as DNA: TGTGCCAGCAGTGGGCTAGCGAGTGGCTACGAGCAGTACTTC.

In its sample, this clonotype was seen many times. The chain uses TRBV5-1 and TRBJ2-2; D possibly corresponds to TRBD1 (6 bases). Germline CDR1 is SGHRS and CDR2 is YFSETQ. The CDR3 consists of 14 residues. The ends were cut back, 6 bases at V and 7 bases at J, with 16 bases in the middle. The CDR3 here is CASKQGMQDGELFF. The CDR3 DNA follows: TGCGCCAGCAAGCAGGGGATGCAGGACGGGGAGCTGTTTTTT.

This rearrangement joins TRBV5-1 to TRBJ2-1; 8 bases align to TRBD1. V lost 1 base, J lost 8 bases, and 5 bases stayed unmatched. The germline CDR1 and CDR2 sequences are SGHRS and YFSETQ. CDR3 length equals 14 residues. CDR3 nucleotides: TGCGCCAGCAGCTTGTGGGGACAGGTCCATGAGCAGTTCTTC. Encoded protein: CASSLWGQVHEQFF.

This CDR3 is CASSPSGTARDNSPLHF. The CDR3 bases are TGTGCCAGCTCACCGTCCGGGACAGCGCGGGATAATTCACCCCTCCACTTT. The chain couples TRBV18 to TRBJ1-6; TRBD1 matches 7 bases. Trimming took 3 bases from V and 5 from J; bases not matched to a gene: 10. There are 17 residues in the CDR3. Per the germline V gene, CDR1 is KGHSH and CDR2 is LQKENI.

Many counts were recorded for this clonotype. V and J are TRBV7-8 and TRBJ2-2; D gene uncertain. The CDR3 length is 13 residues. V was pared by 1 base and J by 3 bases, with 3 bases between. Germline V gene lookup returns CDR1 SGHVS and CDR2 FQNEAQ. CDR3 protein: CASSLVDTGELFF. The CDR3 DNA is TGTGCCAGCAGCTTAGTAGACACCGGGGAGCTGTTTTTT.

This rearrangement joins TRBV7-2 to TRBJ1-2, with D possibly being TRBD1 (5 bases). Germline CDR1 SGHTA, CDR2 FQGNSA. V was cut by 2 bases and J by 12 bases, with 19 bases left in between. This CDR3 is built from 14 residues. The CDR3 region has the DNA TGTGCCAGCAGCTTACTAGCTCCTCTGACAGAAGACACCTTC. It translates to CASSLLAPLTEDTF.

This chain joins TRBV20-1 and TRBJ2-5; TRBD1 agrees at 7 bases. The length of the CDR3 is 14 residues. In germline, CDR1 is DFQATT, CDR2 SNEGSKA (reference sequence). J gave up 5 bases and V 6 bases, and 12 bases lay outside the gene matches. The CDR3 here is CSAVGKTGPETQYF. The CDR3, as DNA: TGCAGTGCCGTGGGAAAGACAGGGCCCGAGACCCAGTACTTC.

This clonotype was seen a handful of times. This rearrangement joins TRBV5-4 to TRBJ2-1; perhaps D is TRBD1 or TRBD2 (6 bases each). Trimming shortened V by 1 base and J by 7 bases, and 9 bases separated the two germline ends. The CDR3 length is 13 residues. Germline assignment: CDR1 SGHNT and CDR2 YYREEE (reference sequence). The CDR3 bases are TGTGCCAGCAGCTTGTGGGGGGCGAATGAGCAGTTCTTC. It encodes CASSLWGANEQFF. Full variable domain (rest looked up from reference TRBV5-4 and TRBJ2-1): ETGVTQSPTHLIKTRGQQVTLRCSSQSGHNTVSWYQQALGQGPQFIFQYYREEENGRGNFPPRFSGLQFPNYSSELNVNALELDDSALYLCASSLWGANEQFFGPGTRLTVL.

This clonotype was seen more than once but under ten times. The chain joins TRBV6-2 or TRBV6-3 to TRBJ1-3; D is ambiguous. Germline lookup yields CDR1 MNHEY and CDR2 SVGEGT. This CDR3 contains 19 residues. The germline V and J ends were trimmed by 5 bases and 2 bases, with 25 bases remaining between them. CDR3 residues: CASSKIKTSGFSAGNTIYF. Written as DNA, the CDR3 is TGTGCCAGCAGTAAGATCAAGACCTCTGGGTTCAGCGCTGGAAACACCATATATTTT.

This clonotype was found many times. J is TRBJ2-3 and V is TRBV12-3 or TRBV12-4; 8 bases align to TRBD2. The CDR3 sequence is 14 residues long. Trimming cost V 5 bases and J 7 bases; bases outside gene matches: 8. CDR3 DNA sequence: TGTGCCAGCAGTCCCCTCCGGGGGGGCTATACGCAGTATTTT. It codes for CASSPLRGGYTQYF.

This clonotype was recorded at least ten times. The CDR3 DNA is TGCGCCAGCAGCCCCGGGACTACTGGGGGCCGCACAGATACGCAGTATTTT. Translating it yields CASSPGTTGGRTDTQYF. The gene calls are TRBV5-1 and TRBJ2-3; weak D call: TRBD2 (7 bases). Germline loops: CDR1 SGHRS, CDR2 YFSETQ. Trimming took off 4 bases at V and 1 base at J, with 19 bases between the two ends. CDR3 size: 17 residues.

This clonotype has more than one count but fewer than ten. This chain links TRBV6-1 with TRBJ2-7; D is uncertain. This CDR3 region has 15 residues. V lost 6 bases, J lost 2 bases, and 17 bases lay in between. Germline V CDR1 and CDR2: MNHNS, SASEGT. For the CDR3, the DNA is TGTGCCAGCAGAAAAAAGACCGGGCCCACCTACGAGCAGTACTTC. It encodes CASRKKTGPTYEQYF.

V usage is TRBV20-1 and J usage is TRBJ2-3; TRBD2 matches at 9 bases. The trim removed 1 base at V and 3 bases at J, leaving 5 bases unmatched. The CDR3 has 15 amino acids. Germline V gene data show CDR1 as DFQATT and CDR2 as SNEGSKA (reference sequence). Here the CDR3 DNA reads TGCAGTGCTAGAGTTCCTAGCGGGGTGACAGATACGCAGTATTTT. It is translated as CSARVPSGVTDTQYF.

V and J are TRBV4-2 and TRBJ2-5; tentatively, D is TRBD1 (5 bases). V shed 0 bases and J shed 4 bases, with 12 bases lying between them. This CDR3 has 15 residues. Germline CDR1 and CDR2: LGHNA and YNFKEQ. The CDR3, as DNA: TGTGCCAGCAGCCAAGATGCAGGGTTGTTAGAGACCCAGTACTTC. Translating it yields CASSQDAGLLETQYF.

This clonotype has at least ten counts. This chain joins TRBV20-1 and TRBJ2-3; 7 nucleotides align to TRBD1. V shed 2 bases and J 0 bases; nucleotides not matched to a gene: 8. Germline CDR1 is DFQATT and CDR2 is SNEGSKA (reference sequence). The CDR3 loop spans 16 amino acids. Written as DNA, the CDR3 is TGCAGTGCTAGAAGGGACAGACTACCTAGCACAGATACGCAGTATTTT. The encoded protein is CSARRDRLPSTDTQYF.

This rearrangement joins TRBV21-1 to TRBJ1-6. TRBV21-1 is recorded as a pseudogene. This CDR3 is 12 amino acids long. Here the CDR3 DNA reads TGTGCCAGCAGCAAAGCGCGGTCACCCCTCCACTTT. Protein sequence: CASSKARSPLHF.

This clonotype was seen ten or more times. J is TRBJ2-7 and V is TRBV6-1, with TRBD1 matching over 8 bases. V lost 5 bases, J lost 2 bases, and 8 bases stayed unmatched. This CDR3 is built from 15 residues. CDR1 and CDR2 (germline): MNHNS, SASEGT. The CDR3 DNA sequence: TGTGCCAGCAGTCCAATCCGGGACAGGACCTACGAGCAGTACTTC. This translates into CASSPIRDRTYEQYF.

The chain carries TRBV10-3 and TRBJ2-7, with 9 bases lining up with TRBD2. Germline CDR1 reads ENHRY; CDR2 reads SYGVKD. CDR3 length: 13 amino acids. The trim removed 8 bases at V and 2 bases at J, leaving 4 bases unmatched. Written as DNA, the CDR3 is TGTGCCATCGCGGAGCGGGGGGCCTACGAGCAGTACTTC. Its protein product is CAIAERGAYEQYF.

This clonotype was observed at least ten times. The rearrangement links TRBV6-1 to TRBJ1-3, with D unresolved. Per germline, CDR1 MNHNS and CDR2 SASEGT. This CDR3 has 15 amino acids. Deletions cut 5 bases from V and 0 bases from J, with 11 bases between. CDR3 loop: CASSPVGSSGNTIYF. In DNA, the CDR3 is TGTGCCAGCAGTCCTGTCGGGAGCTCTGGAAACACCATATATTTT.

This clonotype came up a few times. The CDR3 DNA reads TGTGCCAGCAGCGTAGACGGCAGGGAGGCCACTGAAGCTTTCTTT. Amino acids: CASSVDGREATEAFF. The chain uses TRBV9 and TRBJ1-1; D may be TRBD1 (5 bases). The germline V and J ends were trimmed by 0 bases and 4 bases, with 13 bases remaining between them. Looked up from germline, CDR1 is SGDLS and CDR2 is YYNGEE. CDR3 size: 15 residues.

This chain links TRBV5-1 with TRBJ1-6, with D tentatively TRBD1 (6 bases). Germline lookup yields CDR1 SGHRS and CDR2 YFSETQ. V was pared by 1 base and J by 7 bases, with 15 bases between. The CDR3 length is 16 residues. Here the CDR3 DNA reads TGCGCCAGCAGCTTGAATCACCCAGGGGACAATTCACCCCTCCACTTT. Protein sequence: CASSLNHPGDNSPLHF.

CDR3 protein: CATNAGPTKNIQYF. DNA of the CDR3: TGTGCCACCAATGCCGGCCCGACCAAAAACATTCAGTACTTC. J is TRBJ2-4 and V is TRBV28; D gene ambiguous. The germline V gene has CDR1 MDHEN and CDR2 SYDVKM. This CDR3 comprises 14 residues. V shed 10 bases and J shed 2 bases, with 15 bases lying between them.

The V gene is TRBV20-1, the J gene TRBJ1-1; 7 bases match TRBD1. With 5 bases clipped from V and 4 bases from J, the junction kept 7 bases outside the gene matches. The CDR3 is 13 amino acids. CDR1 and CDR2 (germline): DFQATT, SNEGSKA (reference sequence). The CDR3 is CSAPRGLGTEAFF. The DNA for the CDR3 is TGCAGTGCTCCCAGGGGGTTGGGCACTGAAGCTTTCTTT.

This clonotype showed up many times. V is TRBV6-1 and J is TRBJ1-2; D is ambiguous. V lost 7 bases and J 2 bases, leaving 23 bases between the germline ends. The CDR3 is 17 amino acids. CDR1 is MNHNS and CDR2 is SASEGT in the germline V gene. CDR3 residues: CASIAFSFRKRNYGYTF. The CDR3 DNA follows: TGTGCCAGCATTGCTTTCTCGTTCCGAAAACGGAACTATGGCTACACCTTC.

This clonotype was recorded a few times. V usage is TRBV6-1 and J usage is TRBJ2-5, with D possibly being TRBD1 (6 bases). The CDR3 has 14 amino acids. Per germline, CDR1 MNHNS and CDR2 SASEGT. V was pared by 4 bases and J by 5 bases, with 14 bases between. This CDR3 is CASSGSGVLETQYF. As DNA, the CDR3 is TGTGCCAGCAGTGGATCAGGGGTCCTGGAGACCCAGTACTTC.

The V gene is TRBV27, the J gene TRBJ1-6; D may be TRBD1 (5 bases). Germline CDR1 and CDR2: MNHEY and SMNVEV (reference sequence). V lost 3 bases and J lost 8, with 14 bases in between. This CDR3 has 15 amino acids. The CDR3 protein is CASSFSALGDSPLHF. The CDR3 bases are TGTGCCAGCAGTTTCAGCGCGTTGGGGGATTCACCCCTCCACTTT.

This clonotype was seen only a few times. The chain joins TRBV5-1 to TRBJ1-2; D is undetermined. This CDR3 region has 14 residues. The V gene lost 4 bases and the J gene lost 4 bases, with 14 bases spanning the gap. Germline CDR1 SGHRS, CDR2 YFSETQ. CDR3 DNA: TGCGCCAGCAGCGAGATTGGAGCCGGCTATGGCTACACCTTC. It yields the protein CASSEIGAGYGYTF.